This T cell receptor (beta chain) was sequenced for a study of CD8 T cells in ankylosing spondylitis (dated by TCRdb to about 2017). With regard to the full study: The study profiled T cell receptor beta repertoires in healthy donors and ankylosing spondylitis patients to find disease-linked TCR variants. In total, the full study cohort was made up of 110 or so healthy donors and about two dozen ankylosing spondylitis patients. Peripheral blood was sampled, and synovial fluid was additionally collected from ankylosing spondylitis patients.

Broader findings and caveats from the paper: The disease-linked clones had a CD8+ phenotype and were found at relatively low frequencies in peripheral blood. Some TCR beta motif variants had previously been reported in synovial fluid and blood of reactive arthritis patients, which suggested common disease-initiation mechanisms. The disease-linked clones were reported to be significantly enriched in matched synovial fluid samples from ankylosing spondylitis patients. Blood from ankylosing spondylitis patients appeared to be characterized by a TCR beta motif made up of about 8 highly homologous amino acid variants.

This clonotype was detected a few times. Its antigen specificity is not known. Base qualities are not recorded, but no much larger clone differs from it by a single base. The sample was run on an Illumina HiSeq 2500. Quantitative 5'-RACE with molecular barcodes was the method used to prepare the TCR beta libraries. In the authors' own workflow: A new computational method based on a probabilistic model of VDJ rearrangement was used to identify disease-linked TCR variants. TCRdb itself trimmed the public reads at Q25 with fastp, ran MiXCR and retained productive beta chains. Under each unique CDR3 protein, matching rows form one entry showing the most common genes and DNA. TCRdb, rather than the study authors, made the V and J calls. Counted in this sample were 200,000 to 250,000 distinct CDR3 sequences; 20% to 30% of them appeared once. Clones ranked in the top ten supply 6.6% of the sample. The germline V gene (reference sequence) supplies CDR1 DFQATT and CDR2 SNEGSKA. Trimming removed 4 bases from V and 4 bases from J; the gene matches leave 6 bases unexplained. The CDR3 measures 14 amino acids from cysteine to phenylalanine. CDR3 DNA only is kept here, 42 bases in frame from base 1.

The chain uses TRBV20-1 and TRBJ2-7, and 11 junctional nucleotides match TRBD2. The sample was blood, either unsorted or a sorted T cell fraction (not recorded which). The clonotype originates from a male donor with ankylosing spondylitis or in good health (not recorded which). The DNA reads as follows: TGCAGTGCTAACCCGGGACTAGCGGAATACGAGCAGTACTTC. This sequence encodes CSANPGLAEYEQYF.